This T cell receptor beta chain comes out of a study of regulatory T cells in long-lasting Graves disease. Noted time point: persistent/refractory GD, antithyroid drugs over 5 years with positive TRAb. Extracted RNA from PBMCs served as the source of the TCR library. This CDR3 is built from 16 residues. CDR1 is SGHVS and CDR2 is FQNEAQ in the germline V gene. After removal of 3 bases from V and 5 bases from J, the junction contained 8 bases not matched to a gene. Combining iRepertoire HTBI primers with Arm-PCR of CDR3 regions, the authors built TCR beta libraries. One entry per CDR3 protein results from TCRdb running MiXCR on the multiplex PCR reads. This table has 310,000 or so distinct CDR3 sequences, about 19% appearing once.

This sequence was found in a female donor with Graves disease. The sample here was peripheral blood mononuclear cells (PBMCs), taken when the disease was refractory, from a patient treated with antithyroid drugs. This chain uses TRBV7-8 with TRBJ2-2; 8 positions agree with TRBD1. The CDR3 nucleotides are TGTGCCAGCAGCTTCCGGAGGACAGGGCTAACCGGGGAGCTGTTTTTT. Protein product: CASSFRRTGLTGELFF.